Each of the 2 T cell receptor beta chains below was sequenced from the same sample in a study of tumor-infiltrating lymphocytes in primary liver carcinoma. Each 20-30 mg portion of unsorted bulk tissue served as the source for co-extraction of RNA and DNA. cDNA specific to TCR beta was made from around 470 ng of total RNA, with a constant-region primer employed for priming. The TCR beta library was amplified through three nested multiplex PCR rounds in a modified ARM-PCR procedure. Each of the first two PCR rounds ran about 9 cycles with TRBV1-TRBV30 forward and C-beta reverse primers. TCRdb ran MiXCR on the multiplex PCR reads and lists one entry per CDR3 protein. The table lists about 44,000 distinct CDR3 sequences, about 80% of them singletons. Sequencing was done on a sample of liver tumor tissue from sampling region 3. The subset was: tumor region T3, left-lateral pole. These TCRs come from a man aged 35 to 55 with primary liver carcinoma and hepatitis B virus infection.

As for this clonotype: One end of the junction is discordant with germline, which a read error may explain. J is TRBJ2-7 and V is TRBV7-9; D gene ambiguous. The V gene's germline CDR1 is SEHNR and CDR2 FQNEAQ (reference sequence). The CDR3 extends over 12 amino acids. Here the CDR3 DNA reads TGTGCCAGCAGCCAACTCTCCTACGAGCACTACTTC. Protein: CASSQLSYEHYF. The entire variable domain, with the rest obtained from reference TRBV7-9 and TRBJ2-7, is as follows: DTGVSQNPRHKITKRGQNVTFRCDPISEHNRLYWYRQTLGQGPEFLTYFQNEAQLEKSRLLSDRFSAERPKGSFSTLEIQRTEQGDSAMYLCASSQLSYEHYFGPGTRLTVT.

In regard to this clonotype: The junction does not match germline at one end; this may be a read error. The genes are TRBV12-3 or TRBV12-4 and TRBJ2-7; no firm D call. The CDR3 covers 12 residues. CDR3 DNA: TGTGCCAGCAGTTTTCATATCTACGATCAGTACTTC. This sequence encodes CASSFHIYDQYF.